The clone carrying this TCR beta chain was counted a single time. This sample was included in a study of technical replicates of blood from a handful of donors. The assay was immunoSEQ multiplex PCR, and TCRdb's table has in-frame clones only and misses some. This table has under 90,000 clones, 93% appearing once. CDR3 length equals 15 residues. From germline, CDR1 is SGHTS and CDR2 YDEGEE. Trimming cost V 0 bases and J 0 bases, with 7 bases left between them. This rearrangement joins TRBV5-8 to TRBJ1-5; D unresolved. The material sequenced was T cells isolated from PBMCs. This clonotype was obtained from a human donor in good health. The CDR3 region is CASSLGTDSNQPQHF. CDR3 DNA sequence: TGTGCCAGCAGCTTGGGAACAGATAGCAATCAGCCCCAGCATTTT.